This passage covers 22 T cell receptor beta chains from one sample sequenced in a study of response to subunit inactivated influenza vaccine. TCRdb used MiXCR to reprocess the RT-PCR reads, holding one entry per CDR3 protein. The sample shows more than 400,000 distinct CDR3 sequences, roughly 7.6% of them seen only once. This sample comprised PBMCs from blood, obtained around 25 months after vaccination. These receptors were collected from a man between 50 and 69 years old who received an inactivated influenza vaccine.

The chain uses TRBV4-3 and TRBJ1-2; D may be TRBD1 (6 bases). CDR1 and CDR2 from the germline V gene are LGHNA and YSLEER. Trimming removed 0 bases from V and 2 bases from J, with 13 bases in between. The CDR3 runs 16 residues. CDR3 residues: CASSQDVLGANYGYTF. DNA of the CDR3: TGCGCCAGCAGCCAAGATGTGTTGGGGGCCAACTATGGCTACACCTTC.

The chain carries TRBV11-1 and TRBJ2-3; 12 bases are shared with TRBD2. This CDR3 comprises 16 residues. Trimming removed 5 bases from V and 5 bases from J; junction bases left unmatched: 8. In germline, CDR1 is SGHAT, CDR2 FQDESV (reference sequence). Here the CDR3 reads CASSHLAGGPGDTQYF. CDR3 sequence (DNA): TGTGCCAGCAGCCATCTAGCGGGAGGGCCTGGAGATACGCAGTATTTT.

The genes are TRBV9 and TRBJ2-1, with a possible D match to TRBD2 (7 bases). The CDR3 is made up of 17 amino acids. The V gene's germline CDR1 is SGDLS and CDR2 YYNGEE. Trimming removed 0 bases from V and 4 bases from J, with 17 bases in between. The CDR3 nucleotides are TGTGCCAGCAGCGTAGGGGGCGGGGGCCCCTCGTACAATGAGCAGTTCTTC. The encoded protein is CASSVGGGGPSYNEQFF.

CDR3 sequence reads: CASSSRGGWREQYF. CDR3 DNA sequence: TGTGCCAGCAGTTCAAGGGGGGGCTGGCGCGAGCAGTACTTC. The chain carries TRBV28 and TRBJ2-7; weak D call: TRBD2 (7 bases). The CDR3 runs to 14 residues. The V and J ends lost 4 bases and 6 bases respectively, with 16 bases between them. Germline-derived CDR1 and CDR2 are MDHEN and SYDVKM. The variable domain in full, completed from reference TRBV28 and TRBJ2-7, reads DVKVTQSSRYLVKRTGEKVFLECVQDMDHENMFWYRQDPGLGLRLIYFSYDVKMKEKGDIPEGYSVSREKKERFSLILESASTNQTSMYLCASSSRGGWREQYFGPGTRLTVT.

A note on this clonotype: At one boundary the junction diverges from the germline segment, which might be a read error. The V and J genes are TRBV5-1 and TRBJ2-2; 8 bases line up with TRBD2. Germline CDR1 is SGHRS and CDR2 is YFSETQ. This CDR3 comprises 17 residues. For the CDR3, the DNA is TGCGCCAACAGCTTGCGGACTAGCCGGAGCCCCACCGGGGAGCTGTTTTTT. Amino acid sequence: CANSLRTSRSPTGELFF.

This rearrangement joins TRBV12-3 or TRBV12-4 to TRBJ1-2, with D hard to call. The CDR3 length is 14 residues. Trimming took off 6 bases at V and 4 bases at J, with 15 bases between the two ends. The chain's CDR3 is CASSRGLTLYGYTF. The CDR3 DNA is TGTGCCAGCAGCCGAGGGTTGACACTCTATGGCTACACCTTC.

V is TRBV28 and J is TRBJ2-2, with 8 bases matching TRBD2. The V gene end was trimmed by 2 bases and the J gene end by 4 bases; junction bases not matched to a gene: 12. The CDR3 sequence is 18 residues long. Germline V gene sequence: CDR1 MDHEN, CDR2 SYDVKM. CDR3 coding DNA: TGTGCCAGCAGTTTAGGAGCGGGAGCCTGGGTCCCCACCGGGGAGCTGTTTTTT. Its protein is CASSLGAGAWVPTGELFF. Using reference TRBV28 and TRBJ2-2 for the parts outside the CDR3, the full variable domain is DVKVTQSSRYLVKRTGEKVFLECVQDMDHENMFWYRQDPGLGLRLIYFSYDVKMKEKGDIPEGYSVSREKKERFSLILESASTNQTSMYLCASSLGAGAWVPTGELFFGEGSRLTVL.

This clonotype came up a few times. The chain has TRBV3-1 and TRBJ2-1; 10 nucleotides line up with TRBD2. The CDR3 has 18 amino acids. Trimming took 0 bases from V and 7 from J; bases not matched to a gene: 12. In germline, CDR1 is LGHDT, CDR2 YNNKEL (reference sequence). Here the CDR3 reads CASSQDLGLARGKNEQFF. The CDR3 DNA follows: TGTGCCAGCAGCCAAGATCTGGGACTAGCGAGGGGGAAGAATGAGCAGTTCTTC.

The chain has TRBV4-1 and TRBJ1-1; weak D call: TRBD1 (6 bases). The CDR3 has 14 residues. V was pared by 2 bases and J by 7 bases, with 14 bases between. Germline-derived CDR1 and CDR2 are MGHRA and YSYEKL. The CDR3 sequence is CASSQTGTRNEAFF. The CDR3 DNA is TGCGCCAGCAGCCAAACCGGGACAAGAAATGAAGCTTTCTTT.

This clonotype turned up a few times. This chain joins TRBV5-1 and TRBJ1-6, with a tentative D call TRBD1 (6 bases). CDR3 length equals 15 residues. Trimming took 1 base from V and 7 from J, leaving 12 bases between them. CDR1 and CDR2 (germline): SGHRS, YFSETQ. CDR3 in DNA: TGCGCCAGCAGCTTGTCAGGACAGTCGAATTCACCCCTCCACTTT. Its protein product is CASSLSGQSNSPLHF.

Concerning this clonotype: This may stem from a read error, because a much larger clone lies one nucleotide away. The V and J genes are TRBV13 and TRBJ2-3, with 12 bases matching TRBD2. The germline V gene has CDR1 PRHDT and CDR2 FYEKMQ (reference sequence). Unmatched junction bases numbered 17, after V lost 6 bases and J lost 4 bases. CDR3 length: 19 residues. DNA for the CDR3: TGTGCCAGCAGTTACGTTTTGACTAGCGGGAGCACGGGGGCAGATACGCAGTATTTT. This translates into CASSYVLTSGSTGADTQYF.

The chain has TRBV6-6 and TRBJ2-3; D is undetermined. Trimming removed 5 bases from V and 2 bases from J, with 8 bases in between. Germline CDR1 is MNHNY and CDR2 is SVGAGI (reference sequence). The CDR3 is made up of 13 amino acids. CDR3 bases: TGTGCCAGCAGTCCTCTTGACACAGATACGCAGTATTTT. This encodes CASSPLDTDTQYF.

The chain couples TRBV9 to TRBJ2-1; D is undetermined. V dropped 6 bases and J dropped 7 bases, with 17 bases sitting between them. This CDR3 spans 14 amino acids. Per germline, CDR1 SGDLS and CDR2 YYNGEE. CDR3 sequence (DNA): TGTGCCAGCAACCCCCTCCGGTACGGGAATGAGCAGTTCTTC. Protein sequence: CASNPLRYGNEQFF.

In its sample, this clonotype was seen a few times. The CDR3 protein is CASRPGPIEELFF. The DNA of the CDR3 is TGTGCCAGCAGACCCGGGCCCATCGAGGAGCTGTTTTTT. The chain carries TRBV7-2 and TRBJ2-2; D is unclear. CDR3 length: 13 residues. CDR1 and CDR2 (germline): SGHTA, FQGNSA. V gave up 6 bases and J gave up 10 bases, with 15 bases separating them.

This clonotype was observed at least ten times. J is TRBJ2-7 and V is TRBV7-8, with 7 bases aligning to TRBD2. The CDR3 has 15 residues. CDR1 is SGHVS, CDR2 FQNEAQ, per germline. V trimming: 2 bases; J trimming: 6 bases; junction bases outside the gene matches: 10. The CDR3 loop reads CASSLPAGWGPEQYF. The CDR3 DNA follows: TGTGCCAGCAGCTTACCAGCGGGATGGGGACCCGAGCAGTACTTC.

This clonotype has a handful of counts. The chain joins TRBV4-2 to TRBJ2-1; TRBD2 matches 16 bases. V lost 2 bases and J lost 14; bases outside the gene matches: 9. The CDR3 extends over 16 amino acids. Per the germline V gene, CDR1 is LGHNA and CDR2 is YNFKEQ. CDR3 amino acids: CASSQRGTSGGEVKFF. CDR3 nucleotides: TGTGCCAGCAGCCAAAGAGGGACTAGCGGGGGGGAGGTTAAGTTCTTC.

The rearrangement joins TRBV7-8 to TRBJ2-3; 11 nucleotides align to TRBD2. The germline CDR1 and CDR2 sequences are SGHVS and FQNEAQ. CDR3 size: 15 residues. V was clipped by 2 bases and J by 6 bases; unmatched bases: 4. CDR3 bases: TGTGCCAGCAGCTTATCTAGCGGGAGGCGCGATACGCAGTATTTT. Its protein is CASSLSSGRRDTQYF. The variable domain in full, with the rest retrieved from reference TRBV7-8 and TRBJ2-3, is GAGVSQSPRYKVAKRGQDVALRCDPISGHVSLFWYQQALGQGPEFLTYFQNEAQLDKSGLPSDRFFAERPEGSVSTLKIQRTQQEDSAVYLCASSLSSGRRDTQYFGPGTRLTVL.

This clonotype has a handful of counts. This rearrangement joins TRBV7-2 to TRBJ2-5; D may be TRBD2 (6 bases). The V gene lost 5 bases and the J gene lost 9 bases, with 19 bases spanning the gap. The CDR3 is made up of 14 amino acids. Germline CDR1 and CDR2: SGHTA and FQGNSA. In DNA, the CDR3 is TGTGCCAGCAGCCCCCGGGGCGGATCGGGGGCCCAGTACTTC. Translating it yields CASSPRGGSGAQYF.

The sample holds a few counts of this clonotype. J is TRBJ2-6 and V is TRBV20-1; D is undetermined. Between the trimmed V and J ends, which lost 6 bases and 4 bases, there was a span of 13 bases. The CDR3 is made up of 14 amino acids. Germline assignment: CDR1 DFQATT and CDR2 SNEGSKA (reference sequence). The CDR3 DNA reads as TGCAGTGCCCTTACCCGTCTAGGGGCCAACGTCCTGACTTTC. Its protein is CSALTRLGANVLTF.

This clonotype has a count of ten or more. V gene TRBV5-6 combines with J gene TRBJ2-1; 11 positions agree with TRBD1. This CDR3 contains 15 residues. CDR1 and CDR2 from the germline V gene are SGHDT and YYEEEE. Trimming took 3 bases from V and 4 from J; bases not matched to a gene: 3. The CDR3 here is CASSWGQGVYNEQFF. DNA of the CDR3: TGTGCCAGCAGCTGGGGACAGGGGGTGTACAATGAGCAGTTCTTC.

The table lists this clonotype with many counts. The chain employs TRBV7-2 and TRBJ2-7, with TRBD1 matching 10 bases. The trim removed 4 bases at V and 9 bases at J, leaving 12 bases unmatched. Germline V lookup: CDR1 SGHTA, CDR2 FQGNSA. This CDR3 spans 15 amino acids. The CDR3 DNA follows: TGTGCCAGCAGCTCCAACGACGACAGGGGGCGCGCGCAGTACTTC. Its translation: CASSSNDDRGRAQYF.

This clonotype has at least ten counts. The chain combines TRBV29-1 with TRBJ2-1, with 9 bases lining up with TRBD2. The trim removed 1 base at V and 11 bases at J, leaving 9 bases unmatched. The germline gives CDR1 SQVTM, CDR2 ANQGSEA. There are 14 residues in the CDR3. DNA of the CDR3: TGCAGCGTTGAAGGGTTTAGCGGGAGTAGTCAGCAGTTCTTC. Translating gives CSVEGFSGSSQQFF.